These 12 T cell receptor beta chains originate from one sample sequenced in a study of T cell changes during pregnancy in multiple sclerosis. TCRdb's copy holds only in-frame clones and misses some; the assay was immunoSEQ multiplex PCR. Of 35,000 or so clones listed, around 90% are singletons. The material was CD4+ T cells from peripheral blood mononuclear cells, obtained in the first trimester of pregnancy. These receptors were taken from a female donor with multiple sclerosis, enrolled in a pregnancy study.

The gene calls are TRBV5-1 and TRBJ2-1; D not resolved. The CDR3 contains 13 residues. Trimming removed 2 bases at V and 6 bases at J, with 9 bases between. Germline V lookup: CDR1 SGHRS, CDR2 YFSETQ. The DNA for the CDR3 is TGCGCCAGCAGCTTAGGCCTAGTCAATGAGCAGTTCTTC. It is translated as CASSLGLVNEQFF. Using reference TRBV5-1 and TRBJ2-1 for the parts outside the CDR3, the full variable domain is KAGVTQTPRYLIKTRGQQVTLSCSPISGHRSVSWYQQTPGQGLQFLFEYFSETQRNKGNFPGRFSGRQFSNSRSEMNVSTLELGDSALYLCASSLGLVNEQFFGPGTRLTVL.

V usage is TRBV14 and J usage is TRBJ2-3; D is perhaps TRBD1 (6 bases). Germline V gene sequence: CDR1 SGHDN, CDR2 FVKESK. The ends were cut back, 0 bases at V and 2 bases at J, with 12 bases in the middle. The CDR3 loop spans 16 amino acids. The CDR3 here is CASSQDVGQNTDTQYF. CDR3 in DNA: TGTGCCAGCAGCCAAGATGTCGGACAGAACACAGATACGCAGTATTTT.

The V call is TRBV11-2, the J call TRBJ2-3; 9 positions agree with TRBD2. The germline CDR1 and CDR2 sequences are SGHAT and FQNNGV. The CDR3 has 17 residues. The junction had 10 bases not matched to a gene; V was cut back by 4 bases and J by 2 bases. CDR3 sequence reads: CASSSGRTSVNTDTQYF. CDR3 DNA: TGTGCCAGCAGCTCAGGGAGGACTAGCGTAAACACAGATACGCAGTATTTT.

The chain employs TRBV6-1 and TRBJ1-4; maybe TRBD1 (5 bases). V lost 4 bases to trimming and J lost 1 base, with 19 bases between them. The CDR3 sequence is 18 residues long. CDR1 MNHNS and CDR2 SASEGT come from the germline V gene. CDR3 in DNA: TGTGCCAGCAGTGCGGTATTTATGGAGGGGCGAACTAATGAAAAACTGTTTTTT. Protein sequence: CASSAVFMEGRTNEKLFF.

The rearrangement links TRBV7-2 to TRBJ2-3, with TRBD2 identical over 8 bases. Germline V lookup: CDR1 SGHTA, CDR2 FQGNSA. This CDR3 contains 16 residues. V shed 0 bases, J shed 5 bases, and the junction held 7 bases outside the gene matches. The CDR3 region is CASSLAGGGGLDTQYF. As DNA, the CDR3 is TGTGCCAGCAGCTTAGCCGGTGGCGGGGGGTTAGATACGCAGTATTTT.

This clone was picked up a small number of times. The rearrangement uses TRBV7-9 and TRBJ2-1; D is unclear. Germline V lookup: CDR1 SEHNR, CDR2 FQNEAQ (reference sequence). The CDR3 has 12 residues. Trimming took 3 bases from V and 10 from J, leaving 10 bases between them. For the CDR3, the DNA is TGTGCCAGCAGCTTTCAAGTGAGCGAGCAGTTCTTC. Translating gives CASSFQVSEQFF. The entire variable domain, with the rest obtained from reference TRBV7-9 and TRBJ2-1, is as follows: DTGVSQNPRHKITKRGQNVTFRCDPISEHNRLYWYRQTLGQGPEFLTYFQNEAQLEKSRLLSDRFSAERPKGSFSTLEIQRTEQGDSAMYLCASSFQVSEQFFGPGTRLTVL.

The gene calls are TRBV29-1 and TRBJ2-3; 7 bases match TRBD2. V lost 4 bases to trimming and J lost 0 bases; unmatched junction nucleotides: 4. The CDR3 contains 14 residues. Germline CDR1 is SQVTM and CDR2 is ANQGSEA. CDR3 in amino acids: CSVVPAGSTDTQYF. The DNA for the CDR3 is TGCAGCGTTGTCCCAGCGGGGAGCACAGATACGCAGTATTTT.

CDR3 bases: TGCGCCAGCAGCCAAGGATACGGGACTAGGGGGCTGAATGAGCAGTTCTTC. This translates into CASSQGYGTRGLNEQFF. The chain combines TRBV4-1 with TRBJ2-1; maybe TRBD2 (8 bases). This CDR3 comprises 17 residues. The V gene lost 1 base and the J gene lost 7 bases, with 20 bases spanning the gap. Germline loops: CDR1 MGHRA, CDR2 YSYEKL.

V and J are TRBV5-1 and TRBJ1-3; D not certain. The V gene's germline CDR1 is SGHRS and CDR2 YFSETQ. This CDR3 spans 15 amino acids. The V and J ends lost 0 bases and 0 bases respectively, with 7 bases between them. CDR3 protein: CASSLGWLSGNTIYF. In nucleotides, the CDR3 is TGCGCCAGCAGCTTGGGTTGGCTCTCTGGAAACACCATATATTTT.

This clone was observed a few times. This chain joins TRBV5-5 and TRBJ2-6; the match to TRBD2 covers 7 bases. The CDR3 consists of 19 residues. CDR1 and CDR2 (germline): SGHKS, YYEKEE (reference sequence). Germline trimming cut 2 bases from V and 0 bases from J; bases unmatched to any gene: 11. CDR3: CASSFLAGEPSSGANVLTF. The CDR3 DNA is TGTGCCAGCAGCTTTTTAGCGGGCGAACCGTCCTCTGGGGCCAACGTCCTGACTTTC.

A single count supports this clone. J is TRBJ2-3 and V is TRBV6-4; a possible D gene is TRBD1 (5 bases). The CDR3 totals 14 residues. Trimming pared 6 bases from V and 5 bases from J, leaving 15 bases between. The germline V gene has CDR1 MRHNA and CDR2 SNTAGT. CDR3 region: CASSIVDIIDTQYF. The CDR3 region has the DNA TGTGCCAGCAGCATCGTGGACATAATAGATACGCAGTATTTT.

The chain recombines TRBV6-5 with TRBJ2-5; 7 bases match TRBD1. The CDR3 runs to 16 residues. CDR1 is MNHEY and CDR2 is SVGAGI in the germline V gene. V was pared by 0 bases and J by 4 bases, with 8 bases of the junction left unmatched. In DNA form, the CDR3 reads TGTGCCAGCAGTTACTCTCGAAGGGGGCGGCGAGAGACCCAGTACTTC. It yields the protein CASSYSRRGRRETQYF.